A selection of T cell receptor beta chains follows, all from one sample in a study of CDR3 diversity in severe acne. TCRdb re-called the PCR reads with MiXCR, one entry per CDR3 protein. The repertoire consists of some 84,000 distinct CDR3 sequences, with about 52% occurring once and the leading ten covering about a tenth. The sample consisted of blood. These receptors were taken from a male donor in good health, serving as a control. The CDR3 runs from the conserved cysteine through the conserved F or W. The D gene is left open where the match is weak. Clone size is stated in some rows and not others, as once, few, many or a class when expanded.

>TRBJ2-3|TRBD2|TRBV3-1|many
TGTGCCAGCAGCCCGGGCAGACTAGCGGGGGGCCCAGATACGCAGTATTTT
CASSPGRLAGGPDTQYF
>TRBJ2-5|-|TRBV14|once
TGTGCCAGCAGCCAAGTCGGACCGGCCACTTCGTCAGAGACCCAGTACTTC
CASSQVGPATSSETQYF
>TRBJ1-6|-|TRBV19|medium-sized
TGTGCCAGTAGTATAGTCCCCGGTCGACGGATGGGTTATAATTCACCCCTCCACTTT
CASSIVPGRRMGYNSPLHF
>TRBJ1-1|-|TRBV6-6|-
TGTGCCAGCACCACCCCTGGGGAGGACACTGAAGCTTTCTTT
CASTTPGEDTEAFF
>TRBJ2-7|TRBD2|TRBV24-1|many
TGTGCCACAAGTGGCAGCGGGAGTAGCTCCTACGAGCAGTACTTC
CATSGSGSSSYEQYF
>TRBJ1-4|TRBD1|TRBV20-1|many
TGCAGTGCAACCGGGACAGCTGAAAAACTGTTTTTT
CSATGTAEKLFF
>TRBJ1-2|-|TRBV6-1|many
TGTGCCAGCAGTGAATGGGGCGAAGATGGCTACACCTTC
CASSEWGEDGYTF
>TRBJ1-2|-|TRBV2|-
TGTGCCAGCAGGGAAAATCAGGGGTACGGCTACACCTTC
CASRENQGYGYTF
>TRBJ2-1|TRBD1|TRBV10-3|few
TGTGCCATCAGTGAAGGGACAGGGGCCTTAAACAATGAGCAGTTCTTC
CAISEGTGALNNEQFF
>TRBJ2-7|TRBD1|TRBV24-1|medium-sized
TGTGCCACCAGTGCAGGGGGCTACGAGCAGTACTTC
CATSAGGYEQYF
>TRBJ2-5|-|TRBV29-1|few
TGCAGCGTTGGCTACAGCCAAGAGACCCAGTACTTC
CSVGYSQETQYF
>TRBJ2-1|TRBD2|TRBV6-4|-
TGTGCCAGCAGTGACGGGACTAGCGGAAGTTACAATGAGCAGTTCTTC
CASSDGTSGSYNEQFF
>TRBJ1-1|TRBD1|TRBV7-9|few
TGTGCCAGCAGCCCTCGCAGCGACAGGGAGAGGATTTTCTTT
CASSPRSDRERIFF
>TRBJ2-1|-|TRBV9|-
TGTGCCAGCAGCCCAGGGGGGGGGGTTCGCTCCTACAATGAGCAGTTCTTC
CASSPGGGVRSYNEQFF
>TRBJ1-4|TRBD1|TRBV19|-
TGTGCCAGTAGTCCGGACAGGGAAGTTGCAACTAATGAAAAACTGTTTTTT
CASSPDREVATNEKLFF
>TRBJ1-1|TRBD1|TRBV25-1|few
TGTGCCAGCAGTAGGGACAGGGGGCATGTTGAAGCTTTCTTT
CASSRDRGHVEAFF
>TRBJ2-3|-|TRBV7-3|-
TGTGCCAGCAGCCTAGCCCATGGCGAGGCCGAGCACCGGTTT
CASSLAHGEAEHRF
>TRBJ1-1|TRBD1|TRBV7-9|few
TGTGCCAGCAGCGTACAGGGGGACAACACTGAAGCTTTCTTT
CASSVQGDNTEAFF
>TRBJ1-1|-|TRBV6-1|-
TGTGCCAGCAGTGAATGGTTAGGAACTGAAGCTTTCTTT
CASSEWLGTEAFF
>TRBJ2-7|TRBD2|TRBV19|few
TGTGCCAGTAGTATCCTAGCGGGAGGGCCTTACGAGCAGTACTTC
CASSILAGGPYEQYF
>TRBJ1-2|-|TRBV29-1|medium-sized
TGCAGCGTCCTCGGGGCGGGTGGCTACACCTTC
CSVLGAGGYTF
>TRBJ1-4|-|TRBV29-1|few
TGCAGCGTCGCTTTGGCAGCCCCTAATGAAAAACTGTTTTTT
CSVALAAPNEKLFF